This TCR beta chain was identified during a study of T cell changes during pregnancy in multiple sclerosis. Germline V gene sequence: CDR1 LNHDA, CDR2 SQIVND (reference sequence). The CDR3 contains 13 residues. Trimming took 4 bases from V and 6 from J, leaving 11 bases between them. Profiled with immunoSEQ multiplex PCR; TCRdb holds only in-frame clones, not every one. The table records tens of thousands of clones, approximately 91% of them present only once. The gene calls are TRBV19 and TRBJ2-3; D perhaps matches TRBD2 (6 bases). This TCR was sampled from a female donor with multiple sclerosis, enrolled in a pregnancy study. The sequencing used peripheral blood, collected in the first trimester of pregnancy. This chain's CDR3 is CASSTGGPDTQYF. The CDR3, as DNA: TGTGCCAGTAGTACCGGAGGGCCGGATACGCAGTATTTT. Full variable domain (missing parts from reference TRBV19 and TRBJ2-3): DGGITQSPKYLFRKEGQNVTLSCEQNLNHDAMYWYRQDPGQGLRLIYYSQIVNDFQKGDIAEGYSVSREKKESFPLTVTSAQKNPTAFYLCASSTGGPDTQYFGPGTRLTVL.